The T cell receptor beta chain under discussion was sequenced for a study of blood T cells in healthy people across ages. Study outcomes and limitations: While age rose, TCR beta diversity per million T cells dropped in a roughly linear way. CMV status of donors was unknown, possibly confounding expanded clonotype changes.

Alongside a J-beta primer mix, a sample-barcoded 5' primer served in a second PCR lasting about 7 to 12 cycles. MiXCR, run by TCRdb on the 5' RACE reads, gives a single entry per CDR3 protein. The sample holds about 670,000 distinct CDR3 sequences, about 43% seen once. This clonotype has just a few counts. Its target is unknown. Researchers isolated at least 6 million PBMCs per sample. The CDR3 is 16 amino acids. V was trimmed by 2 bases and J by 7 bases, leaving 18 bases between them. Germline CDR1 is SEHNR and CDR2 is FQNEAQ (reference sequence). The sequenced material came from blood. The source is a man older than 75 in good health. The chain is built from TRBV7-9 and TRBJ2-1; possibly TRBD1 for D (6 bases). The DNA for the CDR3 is TGTGCCAGCAGCTTATGGGAAAGGCTAGGGGGTAATGAGCAGTTCTTC. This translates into CASSLWERLGGNEQFF.